This T cell receptor beta chain was sequenced during a study of cytomegalovirus exposure and HLA in healthy donors. Study-level results: The authors enumerated 150 to 200 TCR beta chains as linked to cytomegalovirus.

Primers included in the PCR were 60 Vbeta and 13 Jbeta primers. Sequencing used immunoSEQ multiplex PCR; TCRdb keeps in-frame clones, though not all of them. The sample yields 180,000 or so clones, approximately 84% seen once. A word on this clone: Its antigen is as yet unknown.

This receptor was identified in a woman in her fifties or sixties in good health and CMV-seropositive. Sequencing was performed on PBMCs.

The DNA for the CDR3 is TGTGCCAGCAGTCTTCTCGGAGAGACCCAGTACTTC. This gives the protein CASSLLGETQYF. The chain has TRBV28 and TRBJ2-5; D remains unclear. In germline, CDR1 is MDHEN, CDR2 SYDVKM. The V end was cut by 5 bases, the J end by 4 bases, with 8 bases between. The CDR3 length is 12 residues. The full variable domain, its missing parts supplied by reference TRBV28 and TRBJ2-5, is DVKVTQSSRYLVKRTGEKVFLECVQDMDHENMFWYRQDPGLGLRLIYFSYDVKMKEKGDIPEGYSVSREKKERFSLILESASTNQTSMYLCASSLLGETQYFGPGTRLLVL.